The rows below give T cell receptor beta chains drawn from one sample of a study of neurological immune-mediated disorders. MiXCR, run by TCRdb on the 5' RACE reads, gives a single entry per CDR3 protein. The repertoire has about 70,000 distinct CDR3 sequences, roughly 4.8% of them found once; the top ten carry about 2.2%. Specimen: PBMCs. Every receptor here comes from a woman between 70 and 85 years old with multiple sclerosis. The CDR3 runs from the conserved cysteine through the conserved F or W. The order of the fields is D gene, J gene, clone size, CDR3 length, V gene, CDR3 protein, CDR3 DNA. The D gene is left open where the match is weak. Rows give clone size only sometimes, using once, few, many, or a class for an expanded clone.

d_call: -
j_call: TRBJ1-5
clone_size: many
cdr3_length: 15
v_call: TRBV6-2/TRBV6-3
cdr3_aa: CASSRTEYSNQPQHF
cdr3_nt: TGTGCCAGCAGTAGGACAGAGTATAGCAATCAGCCCCAGCATTTT

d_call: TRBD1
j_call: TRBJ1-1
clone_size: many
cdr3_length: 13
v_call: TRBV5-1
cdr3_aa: CASSGQGRTEAFF
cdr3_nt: TGCGCCAGCAGCGGACAGGGGAGGACTGAAGCTTTCTTT

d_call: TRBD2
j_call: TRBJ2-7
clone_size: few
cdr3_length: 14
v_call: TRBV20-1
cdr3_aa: CSARVGRERYEQYF
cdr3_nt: TGCAGTGCTAGAGTTGGGCGGGAGCGCTACGAGCAGTACTTC

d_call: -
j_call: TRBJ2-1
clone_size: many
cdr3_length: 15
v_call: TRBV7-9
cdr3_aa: CASSLSGLTNNEQFF
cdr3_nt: TGTGCCAGCAGCTTATCTGGACTTACAAACAATGAGCAGTTCTTC

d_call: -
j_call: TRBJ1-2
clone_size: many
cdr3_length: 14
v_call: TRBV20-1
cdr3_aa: CSPLEYDTNYGYTF
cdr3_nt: TGCAGTCCACTAGAGTATGACACAAACTATGGCTACACCTTC

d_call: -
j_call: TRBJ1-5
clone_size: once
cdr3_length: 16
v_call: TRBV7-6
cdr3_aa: CASSLGGAGKGQPQHF
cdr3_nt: TGTGCCAGCAGCTTAGGTGGGGCAGGGAAGGGTCAGCCCCAGCATTTT

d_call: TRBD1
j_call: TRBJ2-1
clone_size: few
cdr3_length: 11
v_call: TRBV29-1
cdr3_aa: CSVDRVGEQFF
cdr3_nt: TGCAGCGTAGACAGGGTGGGTGAGCAGTTCTTC

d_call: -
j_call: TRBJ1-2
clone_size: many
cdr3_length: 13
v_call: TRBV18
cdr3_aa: CASSPGVSYGYTF
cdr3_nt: TGTGCCAGCTCACCGGGAGTCTCCTATGGCTACACCTTC

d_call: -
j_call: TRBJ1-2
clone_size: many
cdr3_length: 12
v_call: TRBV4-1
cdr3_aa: CASSQYGYGYTF
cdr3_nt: TGCGCCAGCAGCCAATACGGTTATGGCTACACCTTC

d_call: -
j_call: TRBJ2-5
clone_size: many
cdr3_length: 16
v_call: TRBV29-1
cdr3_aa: CSAPVGGGLWGETQYF
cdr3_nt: TGCAGCGCCCCGGTGGGGGGGGGCCTATGGGGAGAGACCCAGTACTTC

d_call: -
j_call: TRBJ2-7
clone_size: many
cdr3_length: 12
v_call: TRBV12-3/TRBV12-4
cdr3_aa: CASNSRGGRQYF
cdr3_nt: TGTGCCAGCAACTCGCGGGGTGGTCGGCAGTACTTC

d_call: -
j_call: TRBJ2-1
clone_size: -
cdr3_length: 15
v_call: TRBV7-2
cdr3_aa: CASSLGSNSYNEQFF
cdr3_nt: TGTGCCAGCAGCTTAGGTTCTAACTCCTACAATGAGCAGTTCTTC

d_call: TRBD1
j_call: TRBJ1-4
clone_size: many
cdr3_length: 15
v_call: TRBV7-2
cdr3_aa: CASSLVAGGIEKLFF
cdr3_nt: TGTGCCAGCAGCTTAGTGGCAGGGGGCATTGAAAAACTGTTTTTT

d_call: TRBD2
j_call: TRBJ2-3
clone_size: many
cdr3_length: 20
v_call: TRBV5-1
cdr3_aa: CASSYRGLAGGPSSTDTQYF
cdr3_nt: TGCGCCAGCAGCTACCGCGGACTAGCGGGAGGCCCGTCCTCCACAGATACGCAGTATTTT

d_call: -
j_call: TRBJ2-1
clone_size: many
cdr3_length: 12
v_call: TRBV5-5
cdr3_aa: CASSPPINEQFF
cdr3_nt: TGTGCCAGCAGCCCCCCCATCAATGAGCAGTTCTTC

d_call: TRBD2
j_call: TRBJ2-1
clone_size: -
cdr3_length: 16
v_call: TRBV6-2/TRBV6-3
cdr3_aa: CASSYLLAGSGNEQFF
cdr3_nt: TGTGCCAGCAGTTACCTTCTAGCGGGAAGTGGCAATGAGCAGTTCTTC

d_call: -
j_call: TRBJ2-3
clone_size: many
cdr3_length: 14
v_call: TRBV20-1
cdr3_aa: CSARVGVSTDTQYF
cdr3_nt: TGCAGTGCTAGAGTCGGGGTGAGCACAGATACGCAGTATTTT

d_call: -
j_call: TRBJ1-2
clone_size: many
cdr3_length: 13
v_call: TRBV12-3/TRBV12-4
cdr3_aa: CASSLDRSYGYTF
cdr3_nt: TGTGCCAGCAGTTTAGACAGGAGCTATGGCTACACCTTC

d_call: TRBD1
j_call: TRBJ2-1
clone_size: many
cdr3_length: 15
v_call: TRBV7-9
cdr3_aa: CASSDDRVVFNEQFF
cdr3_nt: TGTGCCAGCAGTGACGACAGGGTTGTTTTCAATGAGCAGTTCTTC

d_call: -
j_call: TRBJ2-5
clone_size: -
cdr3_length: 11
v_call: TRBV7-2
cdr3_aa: CDSTLRETQYF
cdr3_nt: TGTGACAGCACCCTGAGAGAGACCCAGTACTTC

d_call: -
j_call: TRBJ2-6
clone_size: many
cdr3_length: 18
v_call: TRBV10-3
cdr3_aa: CAISGGPRLLSGANVLTF
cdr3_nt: TGTGCCATCAGTGGAGGCCCACGGCTCCTCTCTGGGGCCAACGTCCTGACTTTC

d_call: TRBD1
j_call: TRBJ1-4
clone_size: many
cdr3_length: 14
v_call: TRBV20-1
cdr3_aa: CSARDLDRDEKLFF
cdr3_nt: TGCAGTGCTAGAGATTTGGACAGGGATGAAAAACTGTTTTTT

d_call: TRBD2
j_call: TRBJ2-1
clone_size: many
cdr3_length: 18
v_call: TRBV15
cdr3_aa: CATSKGTSGLSSYNEQFF
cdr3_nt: TGTGCCACCAGCAAGGGGACTAGCGGTTTGAGCTCCTACAATGAGCAGTTCTTC

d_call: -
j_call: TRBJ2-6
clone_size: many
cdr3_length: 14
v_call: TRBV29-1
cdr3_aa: CSVEAGAGANVLTF
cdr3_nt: TGCAGCGTTGAAGCCGGGGCCGGGGCCAACGTCCTGACTTTC

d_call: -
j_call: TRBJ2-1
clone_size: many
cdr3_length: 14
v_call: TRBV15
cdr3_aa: CATSRDFAYNEQFF
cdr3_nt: TGTGCCACCAGCCGGGATTTCGCCTACAATGAGCAGTTCTTC

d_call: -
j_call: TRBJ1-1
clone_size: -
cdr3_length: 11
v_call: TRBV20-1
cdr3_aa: CSCGGLTEAFF
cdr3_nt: TGCAGTTGTGGGGGGCTGACTGAAGCTTTCTTT

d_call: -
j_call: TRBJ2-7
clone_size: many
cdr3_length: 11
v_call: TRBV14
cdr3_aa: CASSLGFEQYF
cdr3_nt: TGTGCCAGCAGCCTCGGTTTCGAGCAGTACTTC

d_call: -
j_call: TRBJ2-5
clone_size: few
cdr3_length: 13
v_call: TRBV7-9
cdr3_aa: CASSWDSRETQYF
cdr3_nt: TGTGCCAGCAGCTGGGACTCGAGGGAGACCCAGTACTTC